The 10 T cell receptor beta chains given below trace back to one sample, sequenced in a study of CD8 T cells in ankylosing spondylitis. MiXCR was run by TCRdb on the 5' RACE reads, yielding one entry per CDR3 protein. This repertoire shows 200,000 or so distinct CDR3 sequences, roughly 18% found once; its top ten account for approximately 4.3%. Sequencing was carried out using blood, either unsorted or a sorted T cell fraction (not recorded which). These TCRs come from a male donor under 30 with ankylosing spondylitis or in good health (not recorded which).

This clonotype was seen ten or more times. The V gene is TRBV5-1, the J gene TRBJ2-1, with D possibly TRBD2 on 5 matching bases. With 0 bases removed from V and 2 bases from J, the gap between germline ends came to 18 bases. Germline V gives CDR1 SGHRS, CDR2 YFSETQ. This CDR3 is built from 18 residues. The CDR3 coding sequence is TGCGCCAGCAGCTTGGAGCCCAGCCGGAGCGGTCCCTACAATGAGCAGTTCTTC. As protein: CASSLEPSRSGPYNEQFF.

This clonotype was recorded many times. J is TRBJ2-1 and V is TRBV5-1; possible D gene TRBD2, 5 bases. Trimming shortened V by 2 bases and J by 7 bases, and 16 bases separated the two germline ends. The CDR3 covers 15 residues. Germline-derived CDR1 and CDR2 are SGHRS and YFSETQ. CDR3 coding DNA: TGCGCCAGCAGCTTCGGACTGGCGTCGGGGAATGAGCAGTTCTTC. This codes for CASSFGLASGNEQFF.

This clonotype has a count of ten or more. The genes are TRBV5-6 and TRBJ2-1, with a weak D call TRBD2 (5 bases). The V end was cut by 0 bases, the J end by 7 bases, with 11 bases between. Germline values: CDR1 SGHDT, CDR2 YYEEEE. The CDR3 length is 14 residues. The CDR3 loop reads CASSLATSRNEQFF. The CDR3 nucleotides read TGTGCCAGCAGCTTGGCCACTAGTCGTAATGAGCAGTTCTTC.

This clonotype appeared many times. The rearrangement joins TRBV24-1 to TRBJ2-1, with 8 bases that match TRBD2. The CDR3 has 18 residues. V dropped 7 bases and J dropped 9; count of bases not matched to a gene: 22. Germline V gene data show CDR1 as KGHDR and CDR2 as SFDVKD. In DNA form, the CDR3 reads TGTGCCACCAGCTCCCCCGATGGGGGCAAGCGGGAGTTCGGTGAGCAGTTCTTC. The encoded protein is CATSSPDGGKREFGEQFF.

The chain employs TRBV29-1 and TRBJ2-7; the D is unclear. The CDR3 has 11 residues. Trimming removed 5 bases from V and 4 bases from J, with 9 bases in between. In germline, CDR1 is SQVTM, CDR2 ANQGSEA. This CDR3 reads CSVRRNYEQYF. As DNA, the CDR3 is TGCAGCGTTAGGCGTAATTACGAGCAGTACTTC.

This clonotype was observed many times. CDR3 residues: CASSLQHRKDEQFF. CDR3 nucleotides: TGTGCCAGCAGTCTGCAGCACCGGAAAGATGAGCAGTTCTTC. V and J are TRBV11-2 and TRBJ2-1; no clear D gene. In germline, CDR1 is SGHAT, CDR2 FQNNGV. The CDR3 length is 14 residues. The V and J ends lost 6 bases and 8 bases respectively, with 17 bases between them.

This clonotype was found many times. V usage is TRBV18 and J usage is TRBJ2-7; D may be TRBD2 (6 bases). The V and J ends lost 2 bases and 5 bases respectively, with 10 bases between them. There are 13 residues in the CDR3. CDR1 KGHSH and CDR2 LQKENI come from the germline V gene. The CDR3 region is CASSPGGMDEQYV. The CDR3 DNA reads TGTGCCAGCTCACCAGGGGGGATGGACGAGCAGTACGTC.

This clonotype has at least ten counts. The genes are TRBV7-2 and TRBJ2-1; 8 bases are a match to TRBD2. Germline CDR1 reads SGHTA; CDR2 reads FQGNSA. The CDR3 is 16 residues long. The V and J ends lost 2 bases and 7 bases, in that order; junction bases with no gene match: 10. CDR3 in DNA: TGTGCCAGCAGCTTAACTAGCGGTCTCCCTGTTAATGAGCAGTTCTTC. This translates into CASSLTSGLPVNEQFF.

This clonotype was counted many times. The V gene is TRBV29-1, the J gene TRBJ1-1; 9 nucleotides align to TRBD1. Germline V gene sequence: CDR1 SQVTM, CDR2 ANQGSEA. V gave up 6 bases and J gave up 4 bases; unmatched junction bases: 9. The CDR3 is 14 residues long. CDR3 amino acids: CSVWTGTGITEAFF. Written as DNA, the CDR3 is TGCAGCGTCTGGACTGGGACAGGGATCACTGAAGCTTTCTTT. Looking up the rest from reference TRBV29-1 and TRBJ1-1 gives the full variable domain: SAVISQKPSRDICQRGTSLTIQCQVDSQVTMMFWYRQQPGQSLTLIATANQGSEATYESGFVIDKFPISRPNLTFSTLTVSNMSPEDSSIYLCSVWTGTGITEAFFGQGTRLTVV.

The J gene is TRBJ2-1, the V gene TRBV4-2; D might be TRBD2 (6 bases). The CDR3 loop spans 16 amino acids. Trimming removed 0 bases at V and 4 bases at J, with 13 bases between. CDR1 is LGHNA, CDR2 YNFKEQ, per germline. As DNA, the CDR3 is TGTGCCAGCAGCCAAGAAGGAGCGGGCCCTTACAATGAGCAGTTCTTC. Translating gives CASSQEGAGPYNEQFF.